This T cell receptor (beta chain) emerged from a study of glioma-infiltrating T cells after dendritic cell vaccination. Study-level information: Dendritic cells derived from monocytes and pulsed with autologous tumor lysate formed the vaccine. Points from the study as a whole: Longer survival after dendritic cell vaccination followed higher pretreatment TIL content. No direct clonality-survival link was found; a diverse polyclonal response may matter.

Some clones are missing from TCRdb's copy, which holds only in-frame ones; the method was immunoSEQ multiplex PCR. The sample carries tens of thousands of clones, around 90% recorded once. A word on this clone: The antigen is unknown.

Germline V gene lookup returns CDR1 SEHNR and CDR2 FQNEAQ (reference sequence). The CDR3 is 14 amino acids. V lost 2 bases, J lost 2 bases, and 9 bases lay in between. The specimen was blood, collected before dendritic cell vaccination. The clonotype comes from a human donor with glioblastoma. The chain uses TRBV7-9 and TRBJ2-5; D possibly corresponds to TRBD1 (6 bases). In DNA form, the CDR3 reads TGTGCCAGCAGCTTAATAACAGGGCAAGAGACCCAGTACTTC. Residues: CASSLITGQETQYF.